Within the sample, the clone carrying this T cell receptor beta chain is medium-sized (0.01 to 0.1%). TCRdb used MiXCR to reprocess the RT-PCR reads, holding one entry per CDR3 protein. The data show just under 2,500 distinct CDR3 sequences, with over 7.5% seen just once and around 30% held by the top ten. The sample originates from a study of patients and donors after allogeneic stem cell transplantation. CDR3 length: 14 residues. Germline CDR1 reads MNHEY; CDR2 reads SVGAGI. Trimming removed 2 bases at V and 6 bases at J, with 12 bases between. Source material: blood, either unsorted or a sorted T cell fraction (not recorded which). The TCR sequence derives from a human donor who was either an allogeneic HSCT recipient or a stem cell or donor lymphocyte infusion donor (not recorded which). It is not recorded whose cells these are; they may come from a transplant donor. V and J are TRBV6-5 and TRBJ2-3, with D possibly being TRBD1 or TRBD2 (5 bases each). CDR3: CASSYRDQRDTQYF. The CDR3 coding sequence is TGTGCCAGCAGTTACCGGGACCAAAGGGATACGCAGTATTTT.